These T cell receptor beta chains were read from a single sample in a study of T-cell memory formation after mild COVID-19. TCRdb called the 5' RACE reads again in MiXCR, with one record for every CDR3 protein. Found here are hundreds of thousands of distinct CDR3 sequences, around a sixth of them singletons; the top ten hold over 9%. Source material: PBMCs or a T cell subset sorted from them (not recorded which). The receptors were gathered from an adult woman who had mild COVID-19 (a few samples of this study predate the infection). Cell type and time point are not known. CDR3s include the opening cysteine and the closing phenylalanine or tryptophan. A D gene is named only where the DNA matches it firmly. Clone size is not always given. Where it is, it says once, few, many or a class for expanded clones.

clone size | D gene | J gene | V gene | CDR3 protein | CDR3 DNA
NA | TRBD2 | TRBJ2-1 | TRBV5-4 | CASSLRMLAGGEQFF | TGTGCCAGCAGCTTGCGGATGCTAGCGGGAGGTGAGCAGTTCTTC
NA | NA | TRBJ2-3 | TRBV4-1 | CASSRDGAMTSADTQYF | TGCGCCAGCAGCCGGGACGGGGCCATGACGTCGGCAGATACGCAGTATTTT
NA | NA | TRBJ2-2 | TRBV5-5 | CASSPQGTYTGELFF | TGTGCCAGCAGCCCGCAGGGGACCTACACCGGGGAGCTGTTTTTT
few | TRBD1 | TRBJ2-7 | TRBV29-1 | CSVEVEGAKLPYEQYF | TGCAGCGTTGAAGTAGAGGGGGCGAAATTACCCTACGAGCAGTACTTC
once | TRBD1 | TRBJ1-1 | TRBV6-2/TRBV6-3 | CASSYYGTGATEAFF | TGTGCCAGCAGTTACTATGGGACAGGGGCCACTGAAGCTTTCTTT
few | NA | TRBJ2-7 | TRBV29-1 | CSPKRLQGDEQYF | TGCAGCCCTAAGCGACTCCAGGGCGACGAGCAGTACTTC
few | NA | TRBJ2-7 | TRBV5-4 | CASSPGDKLYEQYF | TGTGCCAGCAGCCCGGGGGACAAACTCTACGAGCAGTACTTC
few | TRBD2 | TRBJ2-7 | TRBV25-1 | CASSDSGRLDEQYF | TGTGCCAGCAGTGATAGCGGGAGGTTGGACGAGCAGTACTTC
few | TRBD1 | TRBJ2-5 | TRBV5-1 | CASSPGQRETQYF | TGCGCCAGCAGTCCGGGACAGAGGGAGACCCAGTACTTC
NA | NA | TRBJ2-1 | TRBV12-3/TRBV12-4 | CASSLAGTPEQFF | TGTGCCAGCAGTTTAGCAGGGACCCCTGAGCAGTTCTTC
many | NA | TRBJ2-5 | TRBV20-1 | CSASRSDREVETQYF | TGCAGTGCTTCCCGCTCCGACAGGGAGGTGGAGACCCAGTACTTC
NA | NA | TRBJ2-5 | TRBV5-1 | CASSWDEETQYF | TGCGCCAGCAGCTGGGATGAAGAGACCCAGTACTTC
NA | NA | TRBJ2-1 | TRBV7-7 | CASSLTTGNEQFF | TGTGCTAGCAGCTTAACGACCGGGAATGAGCAGTTCTTC
NA | NA | TRBJ2-7 | TRBV27 | CASSLSWVAHYEQYF | TGTGCCAGCAGTTTATCGTGGGTGGCTCACTACGAGCAGTACTTC
NA | TRBD2 | TRBJ2-5 | TRBV9 | CASSVGPAGSQETQYF | TGTGCCAGCAGCGTAGGACCAGCGGGGTCCCAAGAGACCCAGTACTTC
NA | NA | TRBJ2-7 | TRBV29-1 | CSVGGMGEQYF | TGCAGCGTCGGAGGGATGGGCGAGCAGTACTTC
once | NA | TRBJ1-1 | TRBV11-2 | CASSLDQVTEAFF | TGTGCCAGCAGCTTAGATCAGGTTACTGAAGCTTTCTTT
few | TRBD2 | TRBJ2-3 | TRBV12-3/TRBV12-4 | CASSLSAGGLDTQYF | TGTGCCAGCAGTTTATCGGCGGGGGGATTAGATACGCAGTATTTT
many | TRBD2 | TRBJ2-7 | TRBV7-9 | CASSTRGTSGHYEQYF | TGTGCCAGCAGCACGCGCGGGACTAGCGGGCACTACGAGCAGTACTTC
few | TRBD2 | TRBJ2-1 | TRBV29-1 | CSVEVPSGSSPKSEQFF | TGCAGCGTTGAAGTGCCGAGCGGGAGTTCCCCGAAGAGTGAGCAGTTCTTC
few | TRBD2 | TRBJ2-1 | TRBV29-1 | CSVVSGGLNEQFF | TGCAGCGTTGTAAGCGGGGGCCTTAATGAGCAGTTCTTC
NA | TRBD1 | TRBJ2-4 | TRBV6-2/TRBV6-3 | CATRTGEAKNIQYF | TGTGCCACCCGGACAGGTGAAGCCAAAAACATTCAGTACTTC
NA | TRBD1 | TRBJ1-5 | TRBV6-2/TRBV6-3 | CASSYSQGGDQPQHF | TGTGCCAGCAGTTACTCGCAGGGGGGTGATCAGCCCCAGCATTTT
NA | TRBD2 | TRBJ2-5 | TRBV9 | CASSPTAGGVETQYF | TGTGCCAGCAGCCCCACAGCGGGGGGGGTAGAGACCCAGTACTTC
NA | NA | TRBJ2-3 | TRBV29-1 | CSVRPLRGEDTQYF | TGCAGCGTGAGGCCCCTAAGGGGGGAAGATACGCAGTATTTT
NA | NA | TRBJ1-1 | TRBV3-1 | CASSQAALQGRAEAFF | TGTGCCAGCAGCCAAGCCGCGTTACAGGGTCGAGCTGAAGCTTTCTTT
few | TRBD2 | TRBJ2-1 | TRBV2 | CASSERGLAGGNEQFF | TGTGCCAGCAGTGAGAGGGGACTAGCGGGGGGCAATGAGCAGTTCTTC
few | TRBD1 | TRBJ1-1 | TRBV20-1 | CRGGQGLGRVNTEAFF | TGCAGAGGAGGACAGGGGCTGGGGCGGGTGAACACTGAAGCTTTCTTT
few | NA | TRBJ1-2 | TRBV11-2 | CASSSFNRAPGGYTF | TGTGCCAGCAGCTCCTTCAACCGGGCCCCGGGAGGCTACACCTTC
many | TRBD2 | TRBJ2-1 | TRBV5-1 | CASSSAGGWYNEQFF | TGCGCCAGCAGCTCTGCGGGAGGTTGGTACAATGAGCAGTTCTTC
NA | TRBD2 | TRBJ2-1 | TRBV7-9 | CASSFREGAYNEQFF | TGTGCCAGCAGCTTCCGGGAGGGCGCCTACAATGAGCAGTTCTTC
few | NA | TRBJ1-2 | TRBV15 | CATSRDQGENYGYTF | TGTGCCACCAGCAGAGATCAGGGTGAGAACTATGGCTACACCTTC
NA | NA | TRBJ2-7 | TRBV12-5 | CASGLRRSGSRKALYEQYF | TGTGCTAGTGGTTTGCGACGGAGCGGATCACGTAAGGCCCTATACGAGCAGTACTTC
NA | TRBD2 | TRBJ2-3 | TRBV7-2 | CASSSRTSGVLDTQYF | TGTGCCAGCAGCTCAAGGACTAGCGGGGTGTTAGATACGCAGTATTTT
few | NA | TRBJ2-7 | TRBV13 | CASRQGGFDEQYF | TGTGCCAGCAGGCAAGGCGGGTTCGACGAGCAGTACTTC
many | TRBD1 | TRBJ1-6 | TRBV12-3/TRBV12-4 | CASSSGTGVTPLHF | TGTGCCAGCAGTTCCGGGACAGGGGTTACACCCCTCCACTTT
many | TRBD1 | TRBJ2-7 | TRBV20-1 | CSARVFPLDRGDEQYF | TGCAGTGCTAGAGTTTTCCCTTTGGACAGGGGCGACGAGCAGTACTTC
many | NA | TRBJ2-3 | TRBV28 | CASSSSSQGITDTQYF | TGTGCCAGCAGTTCTTCCTCACAGGGTATCACAGATACGCAGTATTTT
few | NA | TRBJ2-2 | TRBV5-1 | CASSPDSLTNTGELFF | TGCGCCAGCAGCCCGGACAGTCTAACGAACACCGGGGAGCTGTTTTTT
NA | TRBD1 | TRBJ2-7 | TRBV5-1 | CASGHRDRVAEQYF | TGCGCCAGCGGACACCGGGACAGGGTGGCCGAGCAGTACTTC